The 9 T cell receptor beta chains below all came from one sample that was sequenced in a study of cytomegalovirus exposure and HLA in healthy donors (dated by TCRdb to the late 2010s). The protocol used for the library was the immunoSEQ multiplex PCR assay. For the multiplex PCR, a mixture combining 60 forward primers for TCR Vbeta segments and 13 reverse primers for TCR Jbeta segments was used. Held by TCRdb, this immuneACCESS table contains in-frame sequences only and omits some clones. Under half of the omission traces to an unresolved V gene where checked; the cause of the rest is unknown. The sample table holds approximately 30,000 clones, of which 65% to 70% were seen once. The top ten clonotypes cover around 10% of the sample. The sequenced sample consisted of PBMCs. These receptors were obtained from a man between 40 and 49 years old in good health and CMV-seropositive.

The CDR3 region has the DNA TGTGCCAGCAGTCCAACCAGCGGGGGCGGCACAGATACGCAGTATTTT. Its protein is CASSPTSGGGTDTQYF. V is TRBV6-4 and J is TRBJ2-3; 8 positions match TRBD2. The J segment lost 1 base and the V segment lost 5 bases, leaving 8 bases of the junction unmatched. CDR3 size: 16 residues. CDR1 is MRHNA and CDR2 is SNTAGT in the germline V gene.

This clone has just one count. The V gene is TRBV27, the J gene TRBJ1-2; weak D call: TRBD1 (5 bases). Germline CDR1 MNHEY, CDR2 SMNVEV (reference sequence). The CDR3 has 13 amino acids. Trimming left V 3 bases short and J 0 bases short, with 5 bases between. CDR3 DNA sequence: TGTGCCAGCAGTTTGACAGCTAACTATGGCTACACCTTC. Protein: CASSLTANYGYTF.

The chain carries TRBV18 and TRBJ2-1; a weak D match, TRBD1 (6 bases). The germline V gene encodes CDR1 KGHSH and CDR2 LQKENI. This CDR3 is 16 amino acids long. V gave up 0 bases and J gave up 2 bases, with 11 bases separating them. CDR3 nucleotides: TGTGCCAGCTCACCACCCATCAGGGGACCCTACAATGAGCAGTTCTTC. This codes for CASSPPIRGPYNEQFF.

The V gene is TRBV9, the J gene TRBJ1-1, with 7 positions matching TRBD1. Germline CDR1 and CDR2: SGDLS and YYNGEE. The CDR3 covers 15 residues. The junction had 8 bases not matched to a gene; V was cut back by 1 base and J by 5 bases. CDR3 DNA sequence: TGTGCCAGCAGCGTAACAGGGGCAAAGGGAACTGAAGCTTTCTTT. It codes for CASSVTGAKGTEAFF.

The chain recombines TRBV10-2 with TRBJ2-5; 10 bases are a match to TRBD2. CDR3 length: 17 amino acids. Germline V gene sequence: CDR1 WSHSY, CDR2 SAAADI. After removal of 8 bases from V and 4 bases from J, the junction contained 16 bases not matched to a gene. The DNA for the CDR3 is TGCGCCAGCGCCAGCCTAGCGGGGGCCACAGCAGTAGAGACCCAGTACTTC. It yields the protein CASASLAGATAVETQYF.

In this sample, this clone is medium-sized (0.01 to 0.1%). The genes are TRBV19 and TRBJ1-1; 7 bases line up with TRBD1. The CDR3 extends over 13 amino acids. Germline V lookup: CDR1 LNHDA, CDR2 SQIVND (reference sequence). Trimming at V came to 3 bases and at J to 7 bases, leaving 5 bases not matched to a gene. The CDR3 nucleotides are TGTGCCAGTAGTATTCGGGGGACAGTTGAAGCTTTCTTT. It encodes CASSIRGTVEAFF. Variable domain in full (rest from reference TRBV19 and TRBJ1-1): DGGITQSPKYLFRKEGQNVTLSCEQNLNHDAMYWYRQDPGQGLRLIYYSQIVNDFQKGDIAEGYSVSREKKESFPLTVTSAQKNPTAFYLCASSIRGTVEAFFGQGTRLTVV.

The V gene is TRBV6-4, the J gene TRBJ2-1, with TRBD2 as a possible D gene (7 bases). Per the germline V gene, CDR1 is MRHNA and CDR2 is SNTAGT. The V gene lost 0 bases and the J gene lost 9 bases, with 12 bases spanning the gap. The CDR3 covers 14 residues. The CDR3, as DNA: TGTGCCAGCAGTGACTCCGGGGGGCGGGGTGAGCAGTTCTTC. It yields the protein CASSDSGGRGEQFF.

The CDR3 protein is CASSTDRAVEQYF. The DNA of the CDR3 is TGTGCCAGCAGTACGGACAGGGCCGTCGAGCAGTACTTC. The J gene is TRBJ2-7, the V gene TRBV6-5; TRBD1 matches at 8 bases. This CDR3 has 13 amino acids. CDR1 is MNHEY, CDR2 SVGAGI, per germline. Trimming removed 5 bases from V and 6 bases from J; junction bases left unmatched: 6.

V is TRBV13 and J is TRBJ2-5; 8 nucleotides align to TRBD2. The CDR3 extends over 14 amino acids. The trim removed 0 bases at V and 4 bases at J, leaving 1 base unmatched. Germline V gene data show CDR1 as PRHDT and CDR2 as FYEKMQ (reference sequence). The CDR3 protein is CASSLGLAVETQYF. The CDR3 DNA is TGTGCCAGCAGCTTAGGACTAGCGGTAGAGACCCAGTACTTC.